Here is one T cell receptor beta chain with its context. The sample originates from a study of blood T cell repertoires in COVID-19. Trimming removed 6 bases at V and 4 bases at J, with 14 bases between. This CDR3 has 14 amino acids. The V gene's germline CDR1 is MNHEY and CDR2 SVGAGI. Measured with immunoSEQ multiplex PCR; TCRdb has only the in-frame clones, and not every one. This sample has about 300,000 clones, with 85% to 90% found just once. The chain recombines TRBV6-5 with TRBJ2-3, with D possibly TRBD2 on 6 matching bases. Sequencing used peripheral blood. This clonotype originated in a man in his forties with acute or convalescent COVID-19. CDR3 sequence: CASREGQGSDTQYF. CDR3 nucleotide sequence: TGTGCCAGCAGGGAGGGTCAGGGATCAGATACGCAGTATTTT.